This is a list of T cell receptor beta chains from one sample in a study of cytomegalovirus exposure and HLA in healthy donors. The repertoire was sequenced with immunoSEQ multiplex PCR; TCRdb's copy has only in-frame clones and lacks some. The data hold around 100,000 clones, with around 70% observed a single time. The specimen sequenced was PBMCs. Receptor source: a man younger than 45 in good health and CMV-seropositive. Each CDR3 is given with its conserved first and last residue. The D gene is left open where the match is weak. Only some rows state a clone size, as once, few, many or a class for expanded clones.

NA	TRBJ1-5	TRBV6-5	once	CASRHVGRGQPQHF	TGTGCCAGCAGGCATGTCGGGAGGGGACAGCCCCAGCATTTT
NA	TRBJ1-3	TRBV5-5	once	CASSRTGGWGNTIYF	TGTGCCAGCAGCCGGACGGGGGGCTGGGGAAACACCATATATTTT
NA	TRBJ1-2	TRBV11-2	NA	CASSLGGLFVDYGYTF	TGTGCCAGCAGCTTAGGGGGACTTTTTGTGGACTATGGCTACACCTTC
NA	TRBJ1-5	TRBV5-6	NA	CASSSILDGLNQPQHF	TGTGCCAGCAGCTCCATCCTGGACGGACTCAATCAGCCCCAGCATTTT
NA	TRBJ1-2	TRBV29-1	NA	CSVEDRGNDGYTF	TGCAGCGTTGAAGACAGGGGTAATGATGGCTACACCTTC
TRBD1	TRBJ2-7	TRBV5-4	NA	CASSLNGQGRSYEQYF	TGTGCCAGCAGCCTTAACGGACAGGGTCGCTCCTACGAGCAGTACTTC
NA	TRBJ2-3	TRBV10-1	NA	CASSDEWARDTQYF	TGCGCCAGCAGTGATGAGTGGGCAAGAGATACGCAGTATTTT
NA	TRBJ2-7	TRBV7-2	few	CASSMTDSYEQYF	TGTGCCAGCAGTATGACAGACTCCTACGAGCAGTACTTC
TRBD1	TRBJ2-5	TRBV5-6	NA	CASSLALGQGGGETQYF	TGTGCCAGCAGCTTGGCTCTCGGACAGGGAGGAGGAGAGACCCAGTACTTC
NA	TRBJ2-1	TRBV19	NA	CASSESSSNEQFF	TGTGCCAGTAGTGAAAGTTCTAGCAATGAGCAGTTCTTC
NA	TRBJ1-5	TRBV6-5	few	CASRMRGGQPQHF	TGTGCCAGCAGGATGAGGGGGGGTCAGCCCCAGCATTTT
TRBD2	TRBJ2-1	TRBV7-6	NA	CASSFVTSGGYNEQFF	TGTGCCAGCAGCTTCGTTACTAGCGGGGGTTACAATGAGCAGTTCTTC
TRBD1	TRBJ2-2	TRBV19	NA	CASRQGPNTGELFF	TGTGCCAGTAGACAGGGGCCGAACACCGGGGAGCTGTTTTTT
NA	TRBJ1-5	TRBV2	NA	CASDEQGIGNQPQHF	TGTGCCAGCGATGAACAGGGAATCGGCAATCAGCCCCAGCATTTT
TRBD1	TRBJ1-2	TRBV19	NA	CASRTGTGATNYGYTF	TGTGCCAGTAGAACCGGGACAGGGGCGACTAACTATGGCTACACCTTC
NA	TRBJ1-2	TRBV18	NA	CASSPAGDPNYGYTF	TGTGCCAGCTCACCCGCAGGGGACCCTAACTATGGCTACACCTTC
TRBD1	TRBJ1-1	TRBV28	NA	CASITGGVNTEAFF	TGTGCCAGCATAACAGGGGGAGTCAACACTGAAGCTTTCTTT
TRBD2	TRBJ2-5	TRBV11-2	NA	CASSLVGRGGQETQYF	TGTGCCAGCAGCTTAGTCGGGCGGGGGGGCCAAGAGACCCAGTACTTC
NA	TRBJ2-2	TRBV6-6	NA	CASSYSKGGTGELFF	TGTGCCAGCAGTTACTCTAAAGGGGGTACCGGGGAGCTGTTTTTT
NA	TRBJ2-5	TRBV5-1	NA	CASNDLLSTAGSYPPRAQYF	TGCGCCAGCAACGATCTTCTTTCTACCGCTGGCAGTTACCCCCCGCGGGCGCAGTACTTC
NA	TRBJ1-4	TRBV18	NA	CASSRDGSNEKLFF	TGTGCCAGCTCACGGGACGGGAGTAATGAAAAACTGTTTTTT
TRBD2	TRBJ2-7	TRBV7-9	NA	CSSSGGTSGYEQYF	TGTTCCAGCAGCGGAGGGACTAGCGGCTACGAGCAGTACTTC
NA	TRBJ1-6	TRBV10-2	NA	CASSESPPGVNSPLHF	TGCGCCAGCAGTGAGTCGCCCCCAGGGGTGAATTCACCCCTCCACTTT
TRBD1	TRBJ1-6	TRBV6-5	NA	CASRLDRAENSPLHF	TGTGCCAGCAGGCTGGACAGGGCAGAGAATTCACCCCTCCACTTT
NA	TRBJ1-2	TRBV10-1	NA	CASSEAGEANYGYTF	TGCGCCAGCAGTGAGGCAGGGGAAGCTAACTATGGCTACACCTTC
TRBD1	TRBJ2-3	TRBV7-9	NA	CASSWGQGASWGTDTQYF	TGTGCCAGCAGCTGGGGACAGGGGGCGAGTTGGGGCACAGATACGCAGTATTTT
NA	TRBJ2-1	TRBV11-3	NA	CASSWRGLTNEQFF	TGTGCCAGCAGCTGGCGGGGATTGACAAATGAGCAGTTCTTC
TRBD1	TRBJ1-2	TRBV7-2	NA	CASSLSGGGNYGYTF	TGTGCCAGCAGCTTATCAGGGGGAGGAAACTATGGCTACACCTTC
NA	TRBJ2-3	TRBV7-2	NA	CASSPLTSTDTQYF	TGTGCCAGCAGCCCTTTGACTAGCACAGATACGCAGTATTTT
TRBD1	TRBJ2-7	TRBV2	NA	CASSGDRGGRNEQYF	TGTGCCAGCAGCGGGGACAGGGGTGGAAGGAACGAGCAGTACTTC
NA	TRBJ2-1	TRBV2	NA	CASTEDSFYNEQFF	TGTGCCAGCACAGAGGACAGTTTTTACAATGAGCAGTTCTTC
NA	TRBJ1-4	TRBV9	once	CASSPGQLNEKLFF	TGTGCCAGCAGCCCCGGACAGTTAAATGAAAAACTGTTTTTT
NA	TRBJ1-2	TRBV19	once	CASSPGSASSRGSYGYTF	TGTGCCAGTAGTCCCGGGTCCGCGAGCAGTCGAGGCAGCTATGGCTACACCTTC
TRBD1	TRBJ2-7	TRBV4-1	NA	CASRHRTGSSYEQYF	TGCGCCAGCAGACACCGGACAGGGAGCTCCTACGAGCAGTACTTC
NA	TRBJ1-2	TRBV30	NA	CAWSPSYRTEIYPF	TGTGCCTGGAGTCCTTCGTATCGGACAGAGATCTACCCCTTC
TRBD2	TRBJ2-3	TRBV2	once	CASISIRGGKGDTQYF	TGTGCCAGCATCTCTATCCGGGGGGGGAAGGGAGATACGCAGTATTTT
NA	TRBJ1-6	TRBV5-4	NA	CASTGSGGELPLHF	TGTGCCAGCACCGGATCGGGAGGGGAATTACCCCTCCACTTT
NA	TRBJ1-4	TRBV5-4	NA	CASSLGGATNEKLFF	TGTGCCAGCAGCTTAGGGGGTGCAACTAATGAAAAACTGTTTTTT
TRBD2	TRBJ2-5	TRBV15	NA	CATSRDPGGQETQYF	TGTGCCACCAGCAGAGATCCGGGGGGCCAAGAGACCCAGTACTTC
NA	TRBJ1-1	TRBV2	NA	CASSDGGTETEAFF	TGTGCCAGCAGTGACGGGGGTACTGAAACTGAAGCTTTCTTT
NA	TRBJ1-1	TRBV6-1	NA	CASTLRGDTEAFF	TGTGCCAGCACTCTTCGGGGAGACACTGAAGCTTTCTTT
NA	TRBJ2-7	TRBV13	NA	CASSPTEAYEQYF	TGTGCCAGCAGCCCAACTGAGGCCTACGAGCAGTACTTC
NA	TRBJ1-1	TRBV6-5	NA	CASSINTGINTEAFF	TGTGCCAGCAGTATTAATACGGGGATCAACACTGAAGCTTTCTTT
NA	TRBJ1-5	TRBV19	once	CASRTQAPNQPQHF	TGTGCCAGTAGGACCCAGGCGCCCAATCAGCCCCAGCATTTT
NA	TRBJ1-1	TRBV7-9	NA	CASMNTEAFF	TGTGCCAGTATGAACACTGAAGCTTTCTTT
TRBD2	TRBJ2-5	TRBV30	NA	CAWRASGEETQYF	TGTGCCTGGAGGGCTAGCGGGGAAGAGACCCAGTACTTC
TRBD1	TRBJ2-7	TRBV11-2	NA	CASSLRQGNYEQYF	TGTGCCAGCAGCTTAAGACAGGGGAATTACGAGCAGTACTTC
NA	TRBJ2-1	TRBV28	NA	CASSPQGNEQFF	TGTGCCAGCAGTCCCCAGGGCAATGAGCAGTTCTTC
TRBD2	TRBJ2-3	TRBV13	few	CASSSGGGSTDTQYF	TGTGCCAGCAGCTCCGGGGGGGGTAGCACAGATACGCAGTATTTT
TRBD2	TRBJ2-3	TRBV4-1	NA	CASSQEAGLVRPWTQYF	TGCGCCAGCAGCCAAGAGGCGGGACTAGTTCGGCCTTGGACGCAGTATTTT
NA	TRBJ2-5	TRBV5-4	NA	CASSFSGSQETQYF	TGTGCCAGCAGCTTCTCGGGTTCACAAGAGACCCAGTACTTC